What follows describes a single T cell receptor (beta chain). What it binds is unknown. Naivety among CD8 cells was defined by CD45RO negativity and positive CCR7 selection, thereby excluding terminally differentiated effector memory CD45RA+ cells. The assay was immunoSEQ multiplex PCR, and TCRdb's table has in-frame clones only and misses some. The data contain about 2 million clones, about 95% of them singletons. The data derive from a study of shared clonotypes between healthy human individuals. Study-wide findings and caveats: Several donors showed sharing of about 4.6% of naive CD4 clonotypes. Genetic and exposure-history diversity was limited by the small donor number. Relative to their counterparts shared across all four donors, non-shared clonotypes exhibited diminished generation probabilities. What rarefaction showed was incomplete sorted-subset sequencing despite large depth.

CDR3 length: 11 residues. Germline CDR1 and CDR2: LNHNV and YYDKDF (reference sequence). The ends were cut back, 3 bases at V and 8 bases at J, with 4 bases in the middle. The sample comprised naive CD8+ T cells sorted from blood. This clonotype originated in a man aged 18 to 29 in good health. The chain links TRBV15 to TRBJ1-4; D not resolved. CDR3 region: CATSRDEKLFF. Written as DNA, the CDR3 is TGTGCCACCAGCAGGGACGAAAAACTGTTTTTT.